These T cell receptor beta chains were read from a single sample in a study of blood T cell repertoires in COVID-19. Produced via immunoSEQ multiplex PCR; TCRdb's table is partial and in-frame only. The sample has 110,000 or so clones, around 90% seen once; the top ten hold around 4.5%. Sequencing was done on a sample of peripheral blood. These receptors all come from a woman between 45 and 65 years old with acute or convalescent COVID-19. Both conserved end residues are part of each CDR3. The D gene is left open where the match is weak. Clone size is given for some rows only: seen once, a few or many times, or a class if the clone is expanded.

d_call: -
j_call: TRBJ1-6
v_call: TRBV15
clone_size: -
cdr3_nt: TGTGCCACCAGCAGAGATCCAAGCTCACCCCTCCACTTT
cdr3_aa: CATSRDPSSPLHF

d_call: -
j_call: TRBJ1-1
v_call: TRBV5-4
clone_size: few
cdr3_nt: TGTGCCAGCAGCCGCGGGGGGGCCGCATTTATGAACACTGAAGCTTTCTTT
cdr3_aa: CASSRGGAAFMNTEAFF

d_call: TRBD1
j_call: TRBJ1-1
v_call: TRBV6-2/TRBV6-3
clone_size: -
cdr3_nt: TGTGCCAGCAGCCTTGGACAGGGGGTGGACACTGAAGCTTTCTTT
cdr3_aa: CASSLGQGVDTEAFF

d_call: -
j_call: TRBJ1-5
v_call: TRBV6-5
clone_size: -
cdr3_nt: TGTGCCAGCAGTTACTCGTACAATCAGCCCCAGCATTTT
cdr3_aa: CASSYSYNQPQHF

d_call: -
j_call: TRBJ1-6
v_call: TRBV3-1/TRBV3-2
clone_size: few
cdr3_nt: TGTGCCAGCAGCCAAGTCCCGGGAACCGATTCACCCCTCCACTTT
cdr3_aa: CASSQVPGTDSPLHF

d_call: TRBD2
j_call: TRBJ2-1
v_call: TRBV12-3/TRBV12-4
clone_size: -
cdr3_nt: TGTGCCAGCAGCCCGGGGGGAGGTGAGCAGTTCTTC
cdr3_aa: CASSPGGGEQFF

d_call: TRBD1
j_call: TRBJ1-4
v_call: TRBV6-2/TRBV6-3
clone_size: -
cdr3_nt: TGTGCCAGCAGTTTACAGGGGCGGATCGAAAAACTGTTTTTT
cdr3_aa: CASSLQGRIEKLFF

d_call: -
j_call: TRBJ1-2
v_call: TRBV11-2
clone_size: -
cdr3_nt: TGTGCCAGCAGCTTAGGGCTCCCCTATGGCTACACCTTC
cdr3_aa: CASSLGLPYGYTF

d_call: -
j_call: TRBJ1-1
v_call: TRBV6-4
clone_size: -
cdr3_nt: TGTGCCAGCAGTGTGCGGGGGAACACTGAAGCTTTCTTT
cdr3_aa: CASSVRGNTEAFF

d_call: TRBD2
j_call: TRBJ2-4
v_call: TRBV6-2/TRBV6-3
clone_size: -
cdr3_nt: TGTGCCAGCAGTTCCCGCGGGACTAGCAAAAACATTCAGTACTTC
cdr3_aa: CASSSRGTSKNIQYF

d_call: -
j_call: TRBJ1-5
v_call: TRBV6-5
clone_size: few
cdr3_nt: TGTGCCAGCAGCCGAGGACAGTACAATCAGCCCCAGCATTTT
cdr3_aa: CASSRGQYNQPQHF

d_call: -
j_call: TRBJ2-3
v_call: TRBV29-1
clone_size: -
cdr3_nt: TGCAGCGTTGTATACAGCAGGACAGATACGCAGTATTTT
cdr3_aa: CSVVYSRTDTQYF

d_call: -
j_call: TRBJ2-7
v_call: TRBV12-3/TRBV12-4
clone_size: -
cdr3_nt: TGTGCCAGCAGTTCTCAGACAGCCGAGCAGTACTTC
cdr3_aa: CASSSQTAEQYF

d_call: -
j_call: TRBJ2-7
v_call: TRBV5-1
clone_size: -
cdr3_nt: TGCGCCAGCAGCTTTGGGGACACCTACGAGCAGTACTTC
cdr3_aa: CASSFGDTYEQYF

d_call: -
j_call: TRBJ2-7
v_call: TRBV29-1
clone_size: -
cdr3_nt: TGCAGCGTCACTATCCTAGGCGAGCAGTACTTC
cdr3_aa: CSVTILGEQYF

d_call: -
j_call: TRBJ2-1
v_call: TRBV7-3
clone_size: -
cdr3_nt: TGTGCCAGCAGCCTGGGGGGAAGCGATAATGAGCAGTTCTTC
cdr3_aa: CASSLGGSDNEQFF

d_call: TRBD2
j_call: TRBJ2-1
v_call: TRBV10-1
clone_size: -
cdr3_nt: TGCGCCAGCAGTGGAGAGGGAGGGAATGAGCAGTTCTTC
cdr3_aa: CASSGEGGNEQFF

d_call: TRBD1
j_call: TRBJ2-7
v_call: TRBV7-9
clone_size: few
cdr3_nt: TGTGCCAGCAGCTTTTCAGGGGGCGAGCAGTACTTC
cdr3_aa: CASSFSGGEQYF